These 18 T cell receptor beta chains share one sample of origin, sequenced in a study of blood T cell repertoires in COVID-19. TCRdb's table, derived via immunoSEQ multiplex PCR, lists solely in-frame clones and lacks some. The table lists approximately 97,000 clones, almost 90% of them singletons. The sequenced material came from peripheral blood. These TCRs come from a man aged 45-60 years with COVID-19, enrolled during active disease.

The chain joins TRBV27 to TRBJ1-6, with 8 bases matching TRBD1. V trimming: 7 bases; J trimming: 6 bases; junction bases outside the gene matches: 5. Looked up from germline, CDR1 is MNHEY and CDR2 is SMNVEV (reference sequence). The CDR3 totals 14 residues. The CDR3 DNA sequence: TGTGCCAGCACCTTCGGACAGGGTAATTCACCCCTCCACTTT. This codes for CASTFGQGNSPLHF.

The V gene is TRBV9, the J gene TRBJ2-2, with D unresolved. The CDR3 sequence is 11 residues long. Trimming stripped 3 bases from V and 8 bases from J, with 5 bases between. Germline lookup yields CDR1 SGDLS and CDR2 YYNGEE. DNA of the CDR3: TGTGCCAGCAGCGCCTTGGGGGAGCTGTTTTTT. Its translation is CASSALGELFF.

This sequence joins TRBV4-1 and TRBJ1-6, with D unclear. Per the germline V gene, CDR1 is MGHRA and CDR2 is YSYEKL. The CDR3 is made up of 14 amino acids. Trimming pared 0 bases from V and 6 bases from J, leaving 6 bases between. CDR3 nucleotides: TGCGCCAGCAGCCAAGAAACAGCTAATTCACCCCTCCACTTT. It specifies CASSQETANSPLHF.

The rearrangement uses TRBV18 and TRBJ2-1; D is perhaps TRBD1 (5 bases). Germline CDR1 reads KGHSH; CDR2 reads LQKENI. V gave up 0 bases and J gave up 4 bases, with 7 bases separating them. This CDR3 region has 14 residues. The CDR3 is CASSPPGQYNEQFF. Here the CDR3 DNA reads TGTGCCAGCTCACCACCGGGGCAGTACAATGAGCAGTTCTTC.

The chain couples TRBV4-2 to TRBJ2-2; 8 bases match TRBD2. Germline V CDR1 and CDR2: LGHNA, YNFKEQ. Trimming took 4 bases from V and 5 from J; bases not matched to a gene: 0. The CDR3 runs to 13 residues. For the CDR3, the DNA is TGTGCCAGCAGCCCGGGAGGGACCGGGGAGCTGTTTTTT. It yields the protein CASSPGGTGELFF.

The chain combines TRBV3-1 (or the pseudogene TRBV3-2) with TRBJ1-5; TRBD1 matches 7 bases. Trimming at V came to 3 bases and at J to 0 bases, leaving 20 bases not matched to a gene. The CDR3 is 21 amino acids. The germline CDR1 and CDR2 sequences are LGHDT and YNNKEL (reference sequence). The CDR3 protein is CASSQRGTDATDLYSNQPQHF. The CDR3 DNA reads as TGTGCCAGCAGCCAGAGGGGGACAGACGCGACCGACCTCTATAGCAATCAGCCCCAGCATTTT.

Here the CDR3 reads CASSTGTASYEQYF. CDR3 in DNA: TGTGCCAGCTCTACCGGGACAGCCTCCTACGAGCAGTACTTC. This sequence joins TRBV18 and TRBJ2-7; 7 nucleotides agree with TRBD1. J was trimmed by 0 bases and V by 6 bases; bases with no gene match: 5. The CDR3 runs 14 residues. The germline gives CDR1 KGHSH, CDR2 LQKENI. Together with reference TRBV18 and TRBJ2-7, the CDR3 gives the full variable domain: NAGVMQNPRHLVRRRGQEARLRCSPMKGHSHVYWYRQLPEEGLKFMVYLQKENIIDESGMPKERFSAEFPKEGPSILRIQQVVRGDSAAYFCASSTGTASYEQYFGPGTRLTVT.

This clone was detected only once. The genes are TRBV30 and TRBJ1-3; 7 bases align to TRBD1. Germline-derived CDR1 and CDR2 are GTSNPN and SVGIG (reference sequence). This CDR3 has 14 residues. V lost 0 bases and J lost 7; bases outside the gene matches: 6. This CDR3 is CAWSVQGIGNTIYF. In DNA form, the CDR3 reads TGTGCCTGGAGTGTACAGGGGATTGGGAACACCATATATTTT. The full variable domain, in which reference TRBV30 and TRBJ1-3 provide the parts outside the CDR3, is SQTIHQWPATLVQPVGSPLSLECTVEGTSNPNLYWYRQAAGRGLQLLFYSVGIGQISSEVPQNLSASRPQDRQFILSSKKLLLSDSGFYLCAWSVQGIGNTIYFGEGSWLTVV.

The chain carries TRBV11-2 and TRBJ1-3, with no clear D. From germline, CDR1 is SGHAT and CDR2 FQNNGV. The CDR3 totals 16 residues. With 4 bases removed from V and 0 bases from J, the gap between germline ends came to 13 bases. CDR3 in DNA: TGTGCCAGCAGCTCGCCTCTCCGGAGCTCTGGAAACACCATATATTTT. Protein: CASSSPLRSSGNTIYF.

This clone was counted only a few times. CDR3 protein: CASVVYNEQFF. The CDR3 nucleotides read TGTGCCAGCGTCGTGTACAATGAGCAGTTCTTC. This chain joins TRBV2 and TRBJ2-1; D is undetermined. CDR1 SNHLY and CDR2 FYNNEI come from the germline V gene. Trimming took 8 bases from V and 4 from J, leaving 6 bases between them. The CDR3 contains 11 residues.

This clone was seen once. CDR3 sequence: CASSLLGGAGNEQFF. The CDR3 DNA sequence: TGTGCCAGCAGCTTACTGGGTGGGGCAGGCAATGAGCAGTTCTTC. V is TRBV7-3 and J is TRBJ2-1, with D possibly matching TRBD1 (5 bases). Between the trimmed V and J ends, which lost 2 bases and 6 bases, there was a span of 14 bases. CDR1 is SGHTA, CDR2 FQGTGA, per germline. CDR3 length: 15 amino acids.

The gene calls are TRBV7-3 and TRBJ1-1, with a tentative D call TRBD1 (5 bases). The germline gives CDR1 SGHTA, CDR2 FQGTGA. The CDR3 runs 14 residues. Deletions cut 5 bases from V and 1 base from J, with 11 bases between. The chain's CDR3 is CASSAGRGNTEAFF. The CDR3 region has the DNA TGTGCCAGCAGCGCCGGAAGGGGGAACACTGAAGCTTTCTTT.

The chain links TRBV3-1 (or the pseudogene TRBV3-2) to TRBJ2-5; TRBD1 might be the D (5 bases). Germline CDR1 LGHDT, CDR2 YNNKEL (reference sequence). The CDR3 length is 13 residues. Trimming shortened V by 4 bases and J by 2 bases, and 8 bases separated the two germline ends. CDR3 region: CASSPTAQETQYF. The DNA of the CDR3 is TGTGCCAGCAGCCCGACAGCGCAAGAGACCCAGTACTTC.

This chain's CDR3 is CASSLDFAGRLYEQYF. The CDR3 nucleotides are TGTGCCAGCAGCTTGGATTTTGCGGGGCGACTGTACGAGCAGTACTTC. This chain joins TRBV5-6 and TRBJ2-7, with TRBD2 as a possible D gene (6 bases). Deletions cut 0 bases from V and 4 bases from J, with 17 bases between. The length of the CDR3 is 16 residues. Germline V gene data show CDR1 as SGHDT and CDR2 as YYEEEE.

This chain joins TRBV4-3 and TRBJ2-6; maybe TRBD2 (6 bases). Germline V CDR1 and CDR2: LGHNA, YSLEER. With 1 base removed from V and 0 bases from J, the gap between germline ends came to 10 bases. The CDR3 totals 17 residues. CDR3 DNA: TGCGCCAGCAGCCAAGGGGACTCCAGCTCTGGGGCCAACGTCCTGACTTTC. As protein: CASSQGDSSSGANVLTF.

The chain carries TRBV19 and TRBJ2-1; TRBD1 might be the D (6 bases). CDR1 and CDR2 (germline): LNHDA, SQIVND (reference sequence). The CDR3 spans 14 residues. V lost 10 bases to trimming and J lost 0 bases, with 13 bases between them. CDR3 residues: CATNGGLSYNEQFF. As DNA, the CDR3 is TGTGCCACTAATGGGGGCCTCTCCTACAATGAGCAGTTCTTC.

V and J are TRBV19 and TRBJ1-1; 7 bases fit TRBD1. The V segment lost 6 bases and the J segment 6 bases; nucleotides outside the gene matches: 13. Germline CDR1 is LNHDA and CDR2 is SQIVND (reference sequence). The CDR3 covers 15 residues. CDR3 coding DNA: TGTGCCAGTAGGACCCCAGGAGGGGGCGTCGCTGAAGCTTTCTTT. This gives the protein CASRTPGGGVAEAFF.

The chain has TRBV5-6 and TRBJ1-5, with 8 bases matching TRBD1. The CDR3 runs 17 residues. From germline, CDR1 is SGHDT and CDR2 YYEEEE. V lost 2 bases to trimming and J lost 2 bases; unmatched junction nucleotides: 9. CDR3 nucleotides: TGTGCCAGCAGCTTTCGACAGGGGAATGGCGGCAATCAGCCCCAGCATTTT. Translation gives CASSFRQGNGGNQPQHF.